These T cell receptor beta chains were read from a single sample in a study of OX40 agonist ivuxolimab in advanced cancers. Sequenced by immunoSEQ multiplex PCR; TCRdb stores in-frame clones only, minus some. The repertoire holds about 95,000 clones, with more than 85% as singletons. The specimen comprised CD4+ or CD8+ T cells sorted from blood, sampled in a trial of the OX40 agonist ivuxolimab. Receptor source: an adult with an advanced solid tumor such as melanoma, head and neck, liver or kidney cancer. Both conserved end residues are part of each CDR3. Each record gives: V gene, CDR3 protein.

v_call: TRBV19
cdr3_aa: CASSVPGHNSGNTIYF

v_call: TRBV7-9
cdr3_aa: CASSAQGGGTDTQYF

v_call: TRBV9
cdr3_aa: CASSVGTGDRNTEAFF

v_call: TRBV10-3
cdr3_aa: CAIRPEHPRADTQYF

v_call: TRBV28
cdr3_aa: CASSAGGAEANGYTF

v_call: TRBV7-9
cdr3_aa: CASSSGTPAETQYF

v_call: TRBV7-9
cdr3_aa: CASSLKGVNTEAFF

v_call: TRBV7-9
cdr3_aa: CASSPLPGSGNTIYF

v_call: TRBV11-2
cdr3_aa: CASSRDRGVTGELFF

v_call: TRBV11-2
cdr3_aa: CASSVTLSTQYF

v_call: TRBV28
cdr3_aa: CASSLSAGGLNTIYF

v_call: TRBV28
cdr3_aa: CASSPGGGPSYNEQFF

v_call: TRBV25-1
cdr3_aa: CASSVGVSWTGELFF

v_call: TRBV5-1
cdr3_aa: CASSASGRGDTQYF

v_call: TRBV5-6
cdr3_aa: CASSLVALANLNTGELFF

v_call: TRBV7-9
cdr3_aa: CATFEGLNTEAFF

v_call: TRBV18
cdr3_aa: CASSPGLAGTNEQFF

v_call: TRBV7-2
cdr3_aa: CASSPKLVWNEQFF

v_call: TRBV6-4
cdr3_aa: CASSVNGLNNEQFF

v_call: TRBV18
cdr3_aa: CASSPTTGGAGTDTQYF

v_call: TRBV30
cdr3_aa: CAWTGLNTIYF

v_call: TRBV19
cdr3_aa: CASSIPAARRGIGTGELFF

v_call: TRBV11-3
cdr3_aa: CASSLETWGEQFF

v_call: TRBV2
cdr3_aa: CASNRDISNQPQHF

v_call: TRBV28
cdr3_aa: CASSLGYEQFF

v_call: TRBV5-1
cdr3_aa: CASSQGTGVVNTEAFF

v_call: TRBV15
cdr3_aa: CATSRNQNTGELFF

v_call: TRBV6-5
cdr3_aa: CASSPGTGQRGYTF

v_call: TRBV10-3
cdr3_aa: CAISESGARTYEQYF

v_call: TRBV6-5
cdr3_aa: CASTPRVPYEQYF

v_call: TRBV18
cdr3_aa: CASSGTGGLNTEAFF

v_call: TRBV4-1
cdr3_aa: CASSRSGTARTGELFF

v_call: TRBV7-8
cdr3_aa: CASSLGLAGGSQYF

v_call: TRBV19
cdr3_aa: CASSPRGQGYEQYF

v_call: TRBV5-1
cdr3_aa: CASSAGLAGWGTDTQYF

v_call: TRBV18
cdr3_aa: CASGGGQNYGYTF

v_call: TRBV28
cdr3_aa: CASSLIVAATGDTQYF

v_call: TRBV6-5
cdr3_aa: CASIAFRRNQPQHF

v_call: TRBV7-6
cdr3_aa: CASSLSTGWANEKLFF

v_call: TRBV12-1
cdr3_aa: CASPPKAGRNTEAFF

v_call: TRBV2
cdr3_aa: CASSEVGGLDIQYF

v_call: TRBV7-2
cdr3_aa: CASSLEGGVFQPQHF

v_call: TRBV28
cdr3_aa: CASSTPIGSNYGYTF

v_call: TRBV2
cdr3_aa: CASSLQETQYF

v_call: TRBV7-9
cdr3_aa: CASSRQPPDTQYF

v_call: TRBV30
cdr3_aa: CAWSATTGRNLF

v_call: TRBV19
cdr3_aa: CASSRIAGGASGANVLTF

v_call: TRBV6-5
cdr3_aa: CASSYSGRGDTEAFF

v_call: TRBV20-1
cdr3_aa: CSAGRETQYF

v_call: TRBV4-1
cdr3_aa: CASSPGRGGSTDTQYF